In its sample, the clone carrying this TCR beta chain was seen many times. The V and J ends lost 5 bases and 0 bases respectively, with 8 bases between them. This CDR3 contains 14 residues. Germline-derived CDR1 and CDR2 are SGHTA and FQGNSA. These data come from a study of T-cell memory formation after mild COVID-19. Amplification by 5'RACE using constant-segment primers produced TCR alpha and TCR beta cDNA libraries that carried sample barcodes and UMIs. TCRdb fed the 5' RACE reads into MiXCR, producing one record per CDR3 protein. The repertoire holds 300,000 to 400,000 distinct CDR3 sequences, with 13% to 15% as singletons.

What was sequenced was PBMCs or a T cell subset sorted from them (not recorded which). The clonotype comes from a man aged 18 to 35 who had mild COVID-19 (a few samples of this study predate the infection). Cell type and time point are not known. This sequence joins TRBV7-2 and TRBJ1-3; D remains unclear. In DNA, the CDR3 is TGTGCCAGCAGCCCGGCCCACTCTGGAAACACCATATATTTT. This encodes CASSPAHSGNTIYF.